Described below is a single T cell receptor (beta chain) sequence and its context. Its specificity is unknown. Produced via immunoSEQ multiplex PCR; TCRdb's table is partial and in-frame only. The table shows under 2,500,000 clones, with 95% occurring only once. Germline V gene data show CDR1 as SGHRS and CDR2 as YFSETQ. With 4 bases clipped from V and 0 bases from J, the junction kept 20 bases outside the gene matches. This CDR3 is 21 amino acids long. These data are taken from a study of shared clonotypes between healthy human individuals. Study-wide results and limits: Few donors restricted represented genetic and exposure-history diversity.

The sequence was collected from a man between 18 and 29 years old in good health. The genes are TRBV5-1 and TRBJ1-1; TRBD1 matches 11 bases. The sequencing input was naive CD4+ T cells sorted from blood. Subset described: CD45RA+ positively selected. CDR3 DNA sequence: TGCGCCAGCAGCCCCAACTCATACCGGGACAGGGGGAATGTTCTGAACACTGAAGCTTTCTTT. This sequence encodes CASSPNSYRDRGNVLNTEAFF.